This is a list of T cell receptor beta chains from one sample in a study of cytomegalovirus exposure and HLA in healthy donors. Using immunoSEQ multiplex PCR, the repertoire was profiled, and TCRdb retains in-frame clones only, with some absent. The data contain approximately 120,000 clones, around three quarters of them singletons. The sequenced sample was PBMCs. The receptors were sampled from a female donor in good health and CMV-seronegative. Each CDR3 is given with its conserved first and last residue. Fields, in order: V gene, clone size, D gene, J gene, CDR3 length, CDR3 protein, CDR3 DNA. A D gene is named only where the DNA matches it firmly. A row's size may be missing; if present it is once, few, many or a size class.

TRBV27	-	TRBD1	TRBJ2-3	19	CASSPMPGQGGSKGDTQYF	TGTGCCAGCAGTCCAATGCCGGGACAGGGGGGTTCAAAGGGAGATACGCAGTATTTT
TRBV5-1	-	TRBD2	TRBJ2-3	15	CASSPLAGSTDTQYF	TGCGCCAGCAGCCCTTTAGCGGGGAGCACAGATACGCAGTATTTT
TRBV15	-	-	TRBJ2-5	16	CATSRDLPGTDGTQYF	TGTGCCACCAGCAGAGACCTTCCCGGGACTGACGGAACCCAGTACTTC
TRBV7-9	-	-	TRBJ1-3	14	CASSLLIRRNTIYF	TGTGCCAGCAGCTTACTCATAAGGAGGAACACCATATATTTT
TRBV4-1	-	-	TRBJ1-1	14	CASSRPTGNTEAFF	TGCGCCAGCAGCCGCCCGACAGGGAACACTGAAGCTTTCTTT
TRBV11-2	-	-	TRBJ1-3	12	CASSSRGNTIYF	TGTGCCAGCAGCTCGCGTGGAAACACCATATATTTT
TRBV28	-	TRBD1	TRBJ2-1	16	CASSPAGQARLGEQFF	TGTGCCAGCTCTCCCGCGGGACAGGCCCGCTTAGGAGAGCAGTTCTTC
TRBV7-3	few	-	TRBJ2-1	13	CASSPRGKEEQFF	TGTGCCAGCAGCCCCCGCGGGAAGGAGGAGCAGTTCTTC
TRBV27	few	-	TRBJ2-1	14	CASSSASRYHEQFF	TGTGCCAGCAGTTCCGCCTCCCGGTACCATGAGCAGTTCTTC
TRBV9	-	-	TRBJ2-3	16	CASSVVWGLSTDTQYF	TGTGCCAGCAGCGTAGTGTGGGGGCTCAGCACAGATACGCAGTATTTT
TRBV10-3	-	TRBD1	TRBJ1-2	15	CAISNSRGQATGYTF	TGTGCCATCAGTAATTCCAGGGGGCAGGCGACTGGCTACACCTTC
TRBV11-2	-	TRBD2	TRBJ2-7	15	CASSFRTSTSYEQYF	TGTGCCAGCAGCTTTAGGACTAGCACCTCCTACGAGCAGTACTTC
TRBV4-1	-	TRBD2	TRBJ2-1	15	CASRLGTSGIHEQFF	TGCGCCAGCAGACTCGGGACTAGCGGGATCCATGAGCAGTTCTTC
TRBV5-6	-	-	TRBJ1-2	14	CASSARGRSYGYTF	TGTGCCAGCAGCGCAAGGGGAAGGAGCTATGGCTACACCTTC
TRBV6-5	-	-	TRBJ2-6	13	CASGGSGANGLTF	TGTGCCAGCGGGGGCTCTGGGGCCAACGGCCTGACTTTC
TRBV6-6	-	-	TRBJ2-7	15	CASSPTSRGPSEQYF	TGTGCCAGCAGTCCCACCTCGCGGGGGCCATCGGAGCAGTACTTC
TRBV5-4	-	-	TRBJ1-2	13	CASSRDSAYGYTF	TGTGCCAGCAGCCGGGACTCTGCCTATGGCTACACCTTC
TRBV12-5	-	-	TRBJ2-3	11	CASGSGGTQYF	TGTGCTAGTGGCTCCGGAGGTACGCAGTATTTT
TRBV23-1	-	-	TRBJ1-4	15	CASSQPHPTNEKLFF	TGCGCCAGCAGTCAACCACACCCCACTAATGAAAAACTGTTTTTT
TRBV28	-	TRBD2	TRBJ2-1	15	CASSTGLAGAYPLFF	TGTGCCAGCAGCACGGGACTAGCGGGTGCCTACCCGCTGTTCTTC
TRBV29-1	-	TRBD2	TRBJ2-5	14	CSVVGAGGAETQYF	TGCAGCGTTGTGGGGGCGGGGGGGGCAGAGACCCAGTACTTC
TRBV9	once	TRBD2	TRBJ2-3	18	CASGGGTSGILGTDTQYF	TGTGCCAGCGGGGGGGGGACTAGCGGGATACTAGGAACAGATACGCAGTATTTT
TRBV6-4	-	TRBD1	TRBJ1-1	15	CASSVTGGAVTEAFF	TGTGCCAGCAGTGTTACAGGGGGCGCAGTCACTGAAGCTTTCTTT
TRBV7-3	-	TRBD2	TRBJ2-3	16	CASSTGLAGYTDTQYF	TGTGCCAGCAGCACAGGACTAGCGGGGTACACAGATACGCAGTATTTT
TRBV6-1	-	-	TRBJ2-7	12	CASTRDNYEQYF	TGTGCCAGCACGAGGGACAACTACGAGCAGTACTTC
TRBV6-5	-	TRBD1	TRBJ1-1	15	CASSRQGLGNTEAFF	TGTGCCAGCAGCCGACAGGGCCTGGGGAACACTGAAGCTTTCTTT
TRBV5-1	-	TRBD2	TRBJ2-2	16	CASSSRLAGDTGELFF	TGCGCCAGCAGCTCCAGACTAGCGGGGGATACCGGGGAGCTGTTTTTT
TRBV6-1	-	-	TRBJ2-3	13	CASNPGFTDTQYF	TGTGCCAGCAATCCGGGGTTCACAGATACGCAGTATTTT
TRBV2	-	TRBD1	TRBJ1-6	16	CASSEYGTDVNSPLHF	TGTGCCAGCAGCGAATACGGGACAGATGTTAATTCACCCCTCCACTTT
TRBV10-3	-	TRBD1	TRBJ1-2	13	CAISHGTGYGYTF	TGTGCCATCAGCCACGGGACAGGCTATGGCTACACCTTC
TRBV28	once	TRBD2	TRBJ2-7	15	CASSSYSGGSYEQYF	TGTGCCAGCAGTTCTTATAGCGGGGGCTCCTACGAGCAGTACTTC
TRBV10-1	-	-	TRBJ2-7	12	CASSKVPGEQYF	TGCGCCAGCAGTAAGGTGCCGGGGGAGCAGTACTTC
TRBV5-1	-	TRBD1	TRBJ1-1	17	CASGAGDRGGENTEAFF	TGCGCCAGCGGCGCGGGAGACAGGGGGGGGGAGAACACTGAAGCTTTCTTT
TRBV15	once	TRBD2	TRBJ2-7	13	CATSREGLVEQYF	TGTGCCACCAGCAGGGAAGGACTAGTCGAGCAGTACTTC
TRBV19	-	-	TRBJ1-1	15	CASSSLRAGETEAFF	TGTGCCAGTAGTTCTCTCCGCGCGGGAGAAACTGAAGCTTTCTTT
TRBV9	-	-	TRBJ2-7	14	CASRPLSGRYEQYF	TGTGCCAGCAGGCCCCTGAGCGGCCGCTATGAGCAGTACTTC
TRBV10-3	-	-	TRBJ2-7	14	CAISADGGRDEQYF	TGTGCCATCAGTGCTGACGGGGGGCGGGACGAGCAGTACTTC
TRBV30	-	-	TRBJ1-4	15	CAWGGRQIYNEKLFF	TGTGCCTGGGGGGGGAGACAGATCTATAATGAAAAACTGTTTTTT
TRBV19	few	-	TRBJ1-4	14	CASTTTGTNEKLFF	TGTGCCAGTACCACGACGGGAACTAATGAAAAACTGTTTTTT
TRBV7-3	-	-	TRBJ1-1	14	CASEKGGWNTEAFF	TGTGCCAGCGAGAAAGGGGGATGGAACACTGAAGCTTTCTTT
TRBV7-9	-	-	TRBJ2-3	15	CASSLMQGGTDTQYF	TGTGCCAGCAGCTTAATGCAGGGTGGAACAGATACGCAGTATTTT
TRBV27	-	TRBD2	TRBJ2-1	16	CASSLSSGGGYNEQFF	TGTGCCAGCAGTTTATCTAGCGGGGGCGGCTACAATGAGCAGTTCTTC
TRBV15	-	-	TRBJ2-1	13	CATSRDPRNEQFF	TGTGCCACCAGCAGAGATCCCCGCAATGAGCAGTTCTTC
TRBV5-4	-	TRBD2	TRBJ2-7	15	CASSEGLAGTYEQYF	TGTGCCAGCAGCGAAGGACTAGCGGGGACCTACGAGCAGTACTTC